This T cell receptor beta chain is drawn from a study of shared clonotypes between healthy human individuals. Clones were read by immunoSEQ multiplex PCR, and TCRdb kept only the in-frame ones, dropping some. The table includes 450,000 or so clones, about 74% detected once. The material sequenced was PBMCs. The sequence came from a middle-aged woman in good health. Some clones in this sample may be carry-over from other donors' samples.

The CDR3 sequence is CASRPGQGLYYEQYF. CDR3 DNA sequence: TGTGCCAGCAGGCCCGGACAGGGGTTATACTACGAGCAGTACTTC. The J gene is TRBJ2-7, the V gene TRBV5-4; TRBD1 agrees at 9 bases. CDR3 size: 15 residues. In germline, CDR1 is SGHNT, CDR2 YYREEE (reference sequence). Trimming at V came to 5 bases and at J to 3 bases, leaving 9 bases not matched to a gene. Together with reference TRBV5-4 and TRBJ2-7, the CDR3 gives the full variable domain: ETGVTQSPTHLIKTRGQQVTLRCSSQSGHNTVSWYQQALGQGPQFIFQYYREEENGRGNFPPRFSGLQFPNYSSELNVNALELDDSALYLCASRPGQGLYYEQYFGPGTRLTVT.